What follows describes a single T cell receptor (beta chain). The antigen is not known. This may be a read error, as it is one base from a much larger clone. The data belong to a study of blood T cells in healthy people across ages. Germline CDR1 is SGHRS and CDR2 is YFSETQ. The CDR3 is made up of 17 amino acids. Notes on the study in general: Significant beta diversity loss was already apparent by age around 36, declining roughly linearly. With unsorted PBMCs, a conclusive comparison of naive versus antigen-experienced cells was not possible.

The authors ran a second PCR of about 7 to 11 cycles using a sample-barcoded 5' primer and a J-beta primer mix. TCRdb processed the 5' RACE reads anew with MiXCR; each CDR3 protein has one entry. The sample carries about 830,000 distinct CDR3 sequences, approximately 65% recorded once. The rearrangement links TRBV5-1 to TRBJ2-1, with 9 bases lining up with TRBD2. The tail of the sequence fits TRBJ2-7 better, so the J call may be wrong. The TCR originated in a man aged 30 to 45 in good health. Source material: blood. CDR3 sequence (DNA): TGCGCCAGCAGCCGCCGGGCGGGGGGGGATTCCTACAATGAGCAGTACTTC. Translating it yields CASSRRAGGDSYNEQYF.